The present T cell receptor (beta chain) was sequenced within a study of blood T cell repertoires in COVID-19. Study-wide context: The cDNA or gDNA used as material had been derived from T cells, B-cell-depleted T cells, or PBMCs.

The V gene's germline CDR1 is MDHEN and CDR2 SYDVKM. The CDR3 is made up of 13 amino acids. Trimming shortened V by 11 bases and J by 3 bases, and 11 bases separated the two germline ends. Sequencing used immunoSEQ multiplex PCR; TCRdb keeps in-frame clones, though not all of them. The repertoire holds under 100,000 clones, with around 85% as singletons. The sample was peripheral blood. The V and J genes are TRBV28 and TRBJ1-6; TRBD1 is a possible D gene (5 bases). The sequence came from a woman in her seventies with active or convalescent COVID-19. The CDR3 spells CAGRDSYNSPLHF. The CDR3, as DNA: TGTGCCGGCCGCGACAGCTATAATTCACCCCTCCACTTT.